Listed below are T cell receptor beta chains from one sample, sequenced in a study of blood T cell repertoires in COVID-19. Libraries were prepared by immunoSEQ multiplex PCR; TCRdb keeps only in-frame clonotypes and omits some of them. The sample has about 190,000 clones, 81% seen once. Material for sequencing was peripheral blood. The receptors were sampled from an elderly woman with COVID-19, enrolled during active disease. CDR3s include the opening cysteine and the closing phenylalanine or tryptophan. The D gene is left open where the match is weak. Size is omitted from some rows. Given values are once, few, many or a class for expanded clones.

J gene,D gene,V gene,clone size,CDR3 protein,CDR3 DNA
TRBJ2-7,.,TRBV18,.,CASSTDRGYEQYF,TGTGCCAGCTCAACCGACAGAGGTTACGAGCAGTACTTC
TRBJ1-6,.,TRBV27,.,CASRIFRGPDVSYNSPLHF,TGTGCCAGCAGGATTTTCAGGGGACCCGATGTCTCCTATAATTCACCCCTCCACTTT
TRBJ1-2,.,TRBV28,once,CASSLTGNYGYTF,TGTGCCAGCAGTTTAACAGGGAACTATGGCTACACCTTC
TRBJ2-1,.,TRBV27,.,CASSFTSGGSPRFSYNEQFF,TGTGCCAGCAGTTTTACTAGTGGAGGGAGTCCCAGATTCTCCTACAATGAGCAGTTCTTC
TRBJ2-5,TRBD1,TRBV5-5,.,CASTRDSQETQYF,TGTGCCAGCACCAGGGACAGCCAAGAGACCCAGTACTTC
TRBJ2-1,.,TRBV28,.,CASSPGLAYNEQFF,TGTGCCAGCTCCCCTGGACTGGCCTACAATGAGCAGTTCTTC
TRBJ2-1,TRBD1,TRBV14,.,CASSQAGTVYNEQFF,TGTGCCAGCAGCCAAGCCGGGACAGTCTACAATGAGCAGTTCTTC
TRBJ2-5,TRBD2,TRBV4-1,.,CASSQVASGLEETQYF,TGCGCCAGCAGCCAAGTGGCTAGCGGACTGGAGGAGACCCAGTACTTC
TRBJ2-3,TRBD2,TRBV7-3,.,CASSLMGDYGDTQYF,TGTGCCAGCAGCTTAATGGGGGACTACGGGGATACGCAGTATTTT
TRBJ2-3,TRBD1,TRBV5-5,.,CASSLDRGTDTQYF,TGTGCCAGCAGCTTGGACAGGGGAACAGATACGCAGTATTTT
TRBJ2-7,TRBD2,TRBV7-3,.,CASSRGLAGSYEQYF,TGTGCCAGCAGCCGCGGACTAGCGGGCTCCTACGAGCAGTACTTC
TRBJ1-4,TRBD1,TRBV2,few,CASSADRGYGKLFF,TGTGCCAGCAGTGCGGACAGGGGGTACGGAAAACTGTTTTTT
TRBJ1-1,TRBD1,TRBV29-1,.,CSVEQGASTEAFF,TGCAGCGTTGAACAGGGGGCGAGCACTGAAGCTTTCTTT
TRBJ1-1,TRBD1,TRBV6-5,.,CASSYQQGGAGTEAFF,TGTGCCAGCAGTTACCAACAGGGGGGGGCGGGTACTGAAGCTTTCTTT
TRBJ2-1,TRBD1,TRBV24-1,.,CATSDYRQGNEQFF,TGTGCCACCAGTGATTATAGACAGGGCAATGAGCAGTTCTTC
TRBJ2-5,.,TRBV5-4,.,CASSRAGYQETQYF,TGTGCCAGCAGCCGTGCAGGGTACCAAGAGACCCAGTACTTC
TRBJ1-1,TRBD1,TRBV18,.,CASCTGQGDTEAFF,TGTGCCAGCTGCACCGGCCAGGGGGACACTGAAGCTTTCTTT
TRBJ2-5,TRBD1,TRBV7-9,.,CASSFGLWGDRWETQYF,TGTGCCAGCAGCTTTGGGTTGTGGGGGGACAGGTGGGAGACCCAGTACTTC
TRBJ1-4,TRBD1,TRBV6-5,.,CASRRWTGDDEKLFF,TGTGCCAGCAGACGATGGACAGGGGACGATGAAAAACTGTTTTTT
TRBJ1-3,.,TRBV29-1,.,CSVELPVPFSGNTIYF,TGCAGCGTTGAGTTACCGGTACCCTTCTCTGGAAACACCATATATTTT
TRBJ2-3,TRBD1,TRBV19,.,CASSFRTGGTDTQYF,TGTGCCAGTAGTTTCCGGACAGGGGGCACAGATACGCAGTATTTT
TRBJ2-2,.,TRBV10-3,once,CAISESKASMRPGELFF,TGTGCCATCAGTGAGTCGAAAGCTTCGATGAGGCCCGGGGAGCTGTTTTTT
TRBJ2-3,TRBD2,TRBV7-8,.,CASSLVSGGYTDTQYF,TGTGCCAGCAGCTTAGTCTCGGGGGGATACACAGATACGCAGTATTTT
TRBJ2-7,.,TRBV27,.,CASSPYLSSAYEQYF,TGTGCCAGCAGTCCCTACTTGAGTAGCGCCTACGAGCAGTACTTC
TRBJ2-1,.,TRBV3-1/TRBV3-2,.,CASSPTYLVRVF,TGTGCCAGCAGCCCCACGTACTTAGTCCGAGTCTTC
TRBJ1-1,TRBD1,TRBV4-2,.,CASSLTGDTEAFF,TGTGCCAGCAGCCTCACAGGGGACACTGAAGCTTTCTTT
TRBJ2-1,.,TRBV15,.,CATSGGLSSSYNEQFF,TGTGCCACCAGCGGGGGACTTTCTAGCTCCTACAATGAGCAGTTCTTC
TRBJ2-3,TRBD2,TRBV7-9,.,CASSPTSGPSTDTQYF,TGTGCCAGCAGCCCTACTAGCGGCCCTAGCACAGATACGCAGTATTTT
TRBJ2-1,TRBD2,TRBV29-1,.,CSGAAGGGQEQFF,TGCAGCGGGGCGGCGGGAGGAGGTCAGGAGCAGTTCTTC
TRBJ2-5,TRBD2,TRBV18,.,CASSPNLSVWLAGNQETQYF,TGTGCCAGCTCACCAAACTTAAGTGTATGGCTAGCGGGGAACCAAGAGACCCAGTACTTC
TRBJ2-7,.,TRBV10-3,.,CAISESTGSSYEQYF,TGTGCCATCAGTGAGTCTACAGGGAGCTCCTACGAGCAGTACTTC
TRBJ1-2,.,TRBV6-2/TRBV6-3,.,CASSSGGPYGYTF,TGTGCCAGCAGTTCGGGGGGACCTTATGGCTACACCTTC
TRBJ1-2,TRBD1,TRBV6-6,.,CASSPGDRGTGYTF,TGTGCCAGCAGCCCGGGGGACAGGGGAACTGGCTACACCTTC
TRBJ1-6,.,TRBV6-1,.,CASSEVESSYNSPLHF,TGTGCCAGCAGTGAAGTGGAGAGCTCCTATAATTCACCCCTCCACTTT
TRBJ1-5,.,TRBV5-6,few,CASSFQGNNQPQHF,TGTGCCAGCAGCTTTCAGGGGAACAATCAGCCCCAGCATTTT
TRBJ2-2,.,TRBV19,.,CASRGLSNTGELFF,TGTGCCAGTAGGGGGCTCTCAAACACCGGGGAGCTGTTTTTT
TRBJ1-2,.,TRBV5-6,.,CASSLPGTNYGYTF,TGTGCCAGCAGCTTACCAGGGACTAACTATGGCTACACCTTC
TRBJ2-3,.,TRBV20-1,few,CSASRLVSTDTQYF,TGCAGTGCTAGTAGACTCGTTAGCACAGATACGCAGTATTTT
TRBJ2-7,TRBD1,TRBV7-9,.,CASTLGTGGIEQYF,TGTGCCAGCACCCTAGGGACAGGGGGCATCGAGCAGTACTTC
TRBJ2-7,.,TRBV5-8,.,CASSLIRDPYEQYF,TGTGCCAGCAGCTTGATCCGGGATCCCTACGAGCAGTACTTC
TRBJ1-2,TRBD1,TRBV10-2,.,CASSDRGRGYGYTF,TGCGCCAGCAGCGACAGGGGCAGGGGCTATGGCTACACCTTC
TRBJ2-2,TRBD2,TRBV2,.,CASSQSSGSGTGELFF,TGTGCCAGCAGTCAATCTAGCGGGAGTGGAACCGGGGAGCTGTTTTTT
TRBJ2-2,.,TRBV7-9,.,CASSLVALNTGELFF,TGTGCCAGCAGCTTAGTGGCATTGAACACCGGGGAGCTGTTTTTT
TRBJ2-5,.,TRBV29-1,.,CSVEDPLRDTPLDETQYF,TGCAGCGTTGAAGACCCCCTCCGGGACACCCCTCTCGACGAGACCCAGTACTTC
TRBJ1-1,TRBD1,TRBV5-1,.,CASSQQGAYTEAFF,TGCGCCAGCAGCCAGCAGGGGGCGTACACTGAAGCTTTCTTT
TRBJ2-3,TRBD2,TRBV5-4,.,CASGSSGSDTQYF,TGTGCCAGCGGAAGTAGCGGGTCAGATACGCAGTATTTT
TRBJ1-3,.,TRBV6-5,.,CASSPDISGNTIYF,TGTGCCAGCAGCCCGGACATCTCTGGAAACACCATATATTTT
TRBJ2-7,TRBD1,TRBV6-1,.,CASSENWGQGAYEQYF,TGTGCCAGCAGTGAAAATTGGGGACAGGGGGCCTACGAGCAGTACTTC
TRBJ2-7,.,TRBV11-2,.,CASSLGTRYEQYF,TGTGCCAGCAGCTTAGGGACACGCTACGAGCAGTACTTC
TRBJ1-2,.,TRBV7-9,.,CASSSQVTYGYTF,TGTGCCAGCAGCTCTCAGGTTACCTATGGCTACACCTTC
TRBJ1-4,TRBD1,TRBV19,.,CASSRTGNNEKLFF,TGTGCCAGTAGTAGGACAGGGAATAATGAAAAACTGTTTTTT
TRBJ1-2,.,TRBV6-5,few,CASSYIGTYGYTF,TGTGCCAGCAGTTACATAGGGACTTATGGCTACACCTTC
TRBJ2-2,TRBD2,TRBV2,once,CASSPPVLLLAVSTGELFF,TGTGCCAGCAGCCCCCCGGTTCTACTCCTAGCGGTTAGTACCGGGGAGCTGTTTTTT
TRBJ2-7,TRBD1,TRBV3-1/TRBV3-2,.,CASSLIQGYEQYF,TGTGCCAGCAGCCTGATACAGGGGTACGAGCAGTACTTC
TRBJ1-6,.,TRBV2,once,CASSRVGRGRGWEAPLHF,TGTGCCAGCAGTAGAGTGGGGAGAGGCAGGGGCTGGGAAGCACCCCTCCACTTT
TRBJ2-6,.,TRBV4-1,.,CASSQDRTQGSSGANVLTF,TGCGCCAGCAGCCAAGATCGGACACAGGGCAGCTCTGGGGCCAACGTCCTGACTTTC